The clone carrying this T cell receptor (beta chain) was seen a single time. The antigen is undetermined. The data originate from a study of a mutant IDH1 vaccine in newly diagnosed glioma. Study-wide background: Patients got radiotherapy, temozolomide, or both beforehand, and most got both.

The repertoire was sequenced with immunoSEQ multiplex PCR; TCRdb's copy has only in-frame clones and lacks some. The sample lists 35,000 to 50,000 clones, around 90% occurring once. Time point here: week 23, last vaccination. It was 300 ug of mutant IDH1 20-mer peptide that made up each vaccine dose, given with topical imiquimod. The germline V gene encodes CDR1 MNHNY and CDR2 SVGAGI (reference sequence). Deletions cut 8 bases from V and 1 base from J, with 14 bases between. The CDR3 is 14 amino acids. The source is a man in his fifties or sixties with glioma. Sequenced here: PBMCs, sampled from a glioma patient whose treatment included an IDH1 peptide vaccine. The genes are TRBV6-6 and TRBJ1-1; D is unresolved. CDR3 loop: CASRLGPGNTEAFF. As DNA, the CDR3 is TGTGCCAGCCGCCTTGGGCCAGGGAACACTGAAGCTTTCTTT.